This T cell receptor beta chain was recorded in a study of OX40 agonist ivuxolimab in advanced cancers. Profiled with immunoSEQ multiplex PCR; TCRdb holds only in-frame clones, not every one. The sample records about 65,000 clones, 91% being singletons. In its sample, this clone was seen a few times. The specimen comprised CD4+ or CD8+ T cells sorted from blood, sampled in a trial of the OX40 agonist ivuxolimab. The clonotype was recovered from an adult with an advanced solid tumor such as melanoma, head and neck, liver or kidney cancer.

CDR3 sequence: CASSENPFERDTHEQYF. In DNA form, the CDR3 reads TGTGCCAGCAGTGAAAACCCCTTTGAGCGGGACACCCACGAGCAGTACTTC. This rearrangement joins TRBV6-1 to TRBJ2-7; TRBD2 is a possible D gene (7 bases). CDR3 length: 17 residues. Germline-derived CDR1 and CDR2 are MNHNS and SASEGT. The V gene lost 2 bases and the J gene lost 5 bases, with 22 bases spanning the gap.